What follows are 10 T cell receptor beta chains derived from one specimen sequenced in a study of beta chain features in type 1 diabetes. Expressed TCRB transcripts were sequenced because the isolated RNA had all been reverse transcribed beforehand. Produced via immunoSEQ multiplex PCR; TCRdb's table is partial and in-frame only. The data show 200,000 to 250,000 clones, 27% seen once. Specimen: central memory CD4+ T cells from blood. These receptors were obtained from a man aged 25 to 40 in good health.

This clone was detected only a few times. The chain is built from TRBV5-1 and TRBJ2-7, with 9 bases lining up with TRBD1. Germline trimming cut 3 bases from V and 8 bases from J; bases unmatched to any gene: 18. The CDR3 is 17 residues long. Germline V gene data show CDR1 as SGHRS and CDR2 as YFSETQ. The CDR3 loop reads CASSSREPGQGGPQQYF. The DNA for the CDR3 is TGCGCCAGCAGCTCGCGGGAACCGGGACAGGGCGGCCCACAGCAGTACTTC.

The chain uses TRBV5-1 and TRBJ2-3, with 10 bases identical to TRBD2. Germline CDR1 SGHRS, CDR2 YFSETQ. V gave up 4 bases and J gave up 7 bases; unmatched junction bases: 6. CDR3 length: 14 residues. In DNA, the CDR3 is TGCGCCAGCAGCATTAGCGGGGGGAGTTATACGCAGTATTTT. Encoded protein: CASSISGGSYTQYF.

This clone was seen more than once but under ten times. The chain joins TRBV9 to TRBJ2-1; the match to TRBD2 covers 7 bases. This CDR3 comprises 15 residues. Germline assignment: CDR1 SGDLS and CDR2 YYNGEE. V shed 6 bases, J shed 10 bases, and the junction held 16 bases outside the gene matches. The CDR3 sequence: CASTQTGTTRQEQFF. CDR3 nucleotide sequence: TGTGCCAGCACCCAGACGGGGACTACCCGGCAAGAGCAGTTCTTC.

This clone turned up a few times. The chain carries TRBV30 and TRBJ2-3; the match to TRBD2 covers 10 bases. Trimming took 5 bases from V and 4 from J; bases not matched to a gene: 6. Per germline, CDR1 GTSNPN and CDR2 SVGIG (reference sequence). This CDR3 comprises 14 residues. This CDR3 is CAWALAGAADTQYF. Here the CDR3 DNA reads TGTGCCTGGGCCCTAGCGGGAGCGGCAGATACGCAGTATTTT.

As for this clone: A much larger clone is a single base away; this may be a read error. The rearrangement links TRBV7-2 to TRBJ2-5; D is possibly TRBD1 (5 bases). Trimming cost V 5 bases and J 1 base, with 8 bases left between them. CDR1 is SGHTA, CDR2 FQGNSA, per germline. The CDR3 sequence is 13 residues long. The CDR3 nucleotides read TGTGCCAGCAGCCAAGGGGCCCAAGAGACCCAGTACTTC. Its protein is CASSQGAQETQYF.

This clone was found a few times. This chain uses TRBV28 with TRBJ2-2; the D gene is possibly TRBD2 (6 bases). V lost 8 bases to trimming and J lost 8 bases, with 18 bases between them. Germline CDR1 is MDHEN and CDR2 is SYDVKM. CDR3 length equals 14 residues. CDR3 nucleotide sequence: TGTGCCAGCCTAAAACTAGCAGCGTCGGGGGAGCTGTTTTTT. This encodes CASLKLAASGELFF.

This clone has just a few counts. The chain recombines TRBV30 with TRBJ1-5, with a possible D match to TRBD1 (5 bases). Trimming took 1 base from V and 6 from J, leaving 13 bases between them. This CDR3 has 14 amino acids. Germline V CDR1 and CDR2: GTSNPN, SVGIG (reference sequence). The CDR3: CAWSGGQGSQPQHF. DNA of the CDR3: TGTGCCTGGAGTGGCGGGCAGGGCAGTCAGCCCCAGCATTTT.

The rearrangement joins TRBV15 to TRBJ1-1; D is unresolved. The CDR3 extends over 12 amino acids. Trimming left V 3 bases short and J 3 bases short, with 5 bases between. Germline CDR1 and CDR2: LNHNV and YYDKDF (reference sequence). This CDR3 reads CATSREYTEAFF. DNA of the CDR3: TGTGCCACCAGCAGGGAATACACTGAAGCTTTCTTT.

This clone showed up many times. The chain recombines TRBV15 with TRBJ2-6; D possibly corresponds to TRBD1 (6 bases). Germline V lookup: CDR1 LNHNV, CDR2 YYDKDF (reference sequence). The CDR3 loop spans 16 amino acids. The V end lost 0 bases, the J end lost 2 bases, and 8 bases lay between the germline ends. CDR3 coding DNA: TGTGCCACCAGCAGAGATCCAGGGGCTGGGGCCAACGTCCTGACTTTC. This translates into CATSRDPGAGANVLTF.

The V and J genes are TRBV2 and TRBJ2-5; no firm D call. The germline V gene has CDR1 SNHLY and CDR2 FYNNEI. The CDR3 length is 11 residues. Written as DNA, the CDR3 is TGTGCGACAAGCGTCCAAGAGACCCAGTACTTC. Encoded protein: CATSVQETQYF.